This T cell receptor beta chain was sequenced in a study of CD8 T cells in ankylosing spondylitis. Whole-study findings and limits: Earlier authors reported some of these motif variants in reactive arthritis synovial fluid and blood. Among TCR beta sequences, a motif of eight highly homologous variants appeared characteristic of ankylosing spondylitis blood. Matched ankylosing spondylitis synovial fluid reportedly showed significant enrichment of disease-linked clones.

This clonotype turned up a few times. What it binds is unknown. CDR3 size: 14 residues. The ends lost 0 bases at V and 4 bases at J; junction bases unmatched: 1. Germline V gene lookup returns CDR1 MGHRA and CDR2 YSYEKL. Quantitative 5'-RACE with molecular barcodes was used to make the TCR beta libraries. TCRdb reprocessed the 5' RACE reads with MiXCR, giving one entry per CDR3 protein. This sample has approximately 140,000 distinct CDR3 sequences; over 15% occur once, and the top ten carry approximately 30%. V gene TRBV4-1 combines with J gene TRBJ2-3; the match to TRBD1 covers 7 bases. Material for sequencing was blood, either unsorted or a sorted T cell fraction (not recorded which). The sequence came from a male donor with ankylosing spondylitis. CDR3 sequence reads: CASSQDRGPDTQYF. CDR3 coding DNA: TGCGCCAGCAGCCAAGATAGGGGGCCAGATACGCAGTATTTT.